What follows describes a single T cell receptor beta chain. Original processing notes: Nucleated cell number was recorded as an estimate derived from reference gene primer amplification. Profiled with immunoSEQ multiplex PCR; TCRdb holds only in-frame clones, not every one. That table supplies the V and J calls and clone size; D and trimming were determined from the DNA. In the table there are under 250,000 clones, over 75% of which are singletons. The sample is drawn from a study of blood T cell repertoires in COVID-19. Study-level information: In each case, the material was cDNA or gDNA derived from T cells, B-cell-depleted T cells, or PBMCs.

V dropped 4 bases and J dropped 7 bases, with 23 bases sitting between them. The CDR3 sequence is 16 residues long. From germline, CDR1 is ENHRY and CDR2 SYGVKD. The Seattle patients joined while their infection was active and were tracked longitudinally afterward. The TCR originated in a middle-aged man with COVID-19, enrolled during active disease. The gene calls are TRBV10-3 and TRBJ2-7; D might be TRBD1 (6 bases). Sequencing was performed on peripheral blood. CDR3 amino acids: CAISATGTLDSSEQYF. The CDR3 DNA reads as TGTGCCATCAGTGCGACCGGGACACTGGATTCGAGTGAGCAGTACTTC.